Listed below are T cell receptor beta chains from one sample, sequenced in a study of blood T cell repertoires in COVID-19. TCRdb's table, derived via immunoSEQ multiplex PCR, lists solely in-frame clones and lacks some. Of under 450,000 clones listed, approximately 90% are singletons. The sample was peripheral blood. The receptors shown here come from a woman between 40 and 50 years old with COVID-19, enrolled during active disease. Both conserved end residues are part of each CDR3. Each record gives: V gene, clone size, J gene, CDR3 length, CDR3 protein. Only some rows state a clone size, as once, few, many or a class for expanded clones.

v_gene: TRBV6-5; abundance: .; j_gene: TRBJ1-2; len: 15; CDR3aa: CASSYSRTGPYGYTF
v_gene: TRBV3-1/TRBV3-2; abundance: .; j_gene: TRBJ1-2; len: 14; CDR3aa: CASSQDSRNYGYTF
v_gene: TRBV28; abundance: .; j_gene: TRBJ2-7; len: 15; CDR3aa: CASRPSHGREGKQYF
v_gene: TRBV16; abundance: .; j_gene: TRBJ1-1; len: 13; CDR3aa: CASSNRGRDEAFF
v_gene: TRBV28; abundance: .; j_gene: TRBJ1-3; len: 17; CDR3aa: CASSPPDRPYSGNTIYF
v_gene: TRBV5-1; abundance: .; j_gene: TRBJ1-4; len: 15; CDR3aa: CASSLEAGAREKLFF
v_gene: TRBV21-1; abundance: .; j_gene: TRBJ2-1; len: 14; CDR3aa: CASSKGLAGYEQFF
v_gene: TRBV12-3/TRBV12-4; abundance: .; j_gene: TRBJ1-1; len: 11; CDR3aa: CASSRNTEAFF
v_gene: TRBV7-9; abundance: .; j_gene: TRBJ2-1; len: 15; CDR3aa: CASSLLGTGIHEQFF
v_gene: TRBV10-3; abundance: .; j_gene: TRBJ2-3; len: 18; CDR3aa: CAISDAYPGTGGADTQYF
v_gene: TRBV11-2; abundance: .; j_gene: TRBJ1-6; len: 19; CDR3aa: CASRRRTGTDLLINSPLHF
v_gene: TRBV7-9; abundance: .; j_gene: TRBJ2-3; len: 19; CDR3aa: CASSTRGAGGLPTGDTQYF
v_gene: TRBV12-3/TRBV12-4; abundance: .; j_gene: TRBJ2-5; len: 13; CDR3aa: CASTPPNSETQYF
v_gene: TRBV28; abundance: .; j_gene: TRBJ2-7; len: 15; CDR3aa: CASSALGRSSYEQYF
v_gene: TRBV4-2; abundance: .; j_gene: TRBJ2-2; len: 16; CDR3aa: CASSQVSGGATGELFF
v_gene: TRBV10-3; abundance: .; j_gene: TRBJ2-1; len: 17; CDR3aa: CAISPGTSGGRDNEQFF
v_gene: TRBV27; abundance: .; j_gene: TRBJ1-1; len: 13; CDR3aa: CASRLGTATEAFF
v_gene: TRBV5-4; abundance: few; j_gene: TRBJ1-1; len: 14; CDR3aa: CASSFQAGNTEAFF
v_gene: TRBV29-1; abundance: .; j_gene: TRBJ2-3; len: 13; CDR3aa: CSVEQLAADTQYF
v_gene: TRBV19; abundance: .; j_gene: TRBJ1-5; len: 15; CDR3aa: CASTSPGHSNQPQHF
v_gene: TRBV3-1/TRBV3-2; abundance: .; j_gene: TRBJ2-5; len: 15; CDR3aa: CATSLAGQLQETQYF
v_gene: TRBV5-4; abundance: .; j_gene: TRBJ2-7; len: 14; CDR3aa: CASSLDRGTREQYF
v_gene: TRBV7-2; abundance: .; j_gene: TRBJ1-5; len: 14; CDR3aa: CASSADREYQPQHF
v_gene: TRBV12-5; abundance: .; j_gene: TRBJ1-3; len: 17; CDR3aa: CASGLVREQNSGNTIYF
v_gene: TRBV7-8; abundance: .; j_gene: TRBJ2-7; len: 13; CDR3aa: CASSPPSGDEQYF
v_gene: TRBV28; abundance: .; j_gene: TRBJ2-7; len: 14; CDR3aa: CASSMDRFRYEQYF
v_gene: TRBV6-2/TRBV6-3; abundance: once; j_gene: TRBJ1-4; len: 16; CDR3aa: CASSYGLTATNEKLFF
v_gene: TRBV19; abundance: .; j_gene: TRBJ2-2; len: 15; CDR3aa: CASTRAGGRTGELFF
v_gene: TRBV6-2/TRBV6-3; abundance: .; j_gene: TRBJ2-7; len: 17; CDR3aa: CASSRRGSGRPMYEQYF
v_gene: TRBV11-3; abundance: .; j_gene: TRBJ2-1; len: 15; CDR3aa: CASSFTAGSHNEQFF
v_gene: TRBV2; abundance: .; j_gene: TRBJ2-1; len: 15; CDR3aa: CASRLDRGHHNEQFF
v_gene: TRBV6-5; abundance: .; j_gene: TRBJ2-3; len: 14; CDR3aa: CASPPVAGADTQYF
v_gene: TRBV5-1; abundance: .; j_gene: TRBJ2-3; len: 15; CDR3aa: CASSLLDRVTDTQYF
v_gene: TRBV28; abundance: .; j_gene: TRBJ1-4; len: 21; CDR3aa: CASSLHGVPPGTDATNEKLFF
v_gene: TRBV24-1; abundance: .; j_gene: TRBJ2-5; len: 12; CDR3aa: CATSGGRTGWYF
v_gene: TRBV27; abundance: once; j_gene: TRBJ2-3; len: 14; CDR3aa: CATTDSGRTDTQYF
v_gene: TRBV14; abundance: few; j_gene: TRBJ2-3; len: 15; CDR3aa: CASSRARGSTDTQYF
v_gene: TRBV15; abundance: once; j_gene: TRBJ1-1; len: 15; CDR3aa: CATSRFGQGNTEAFF
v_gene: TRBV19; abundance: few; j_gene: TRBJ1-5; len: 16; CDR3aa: CASRVAGQGFSQPQHF
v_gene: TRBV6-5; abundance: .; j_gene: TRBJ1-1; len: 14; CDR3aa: CASSSRTGWTEAFF
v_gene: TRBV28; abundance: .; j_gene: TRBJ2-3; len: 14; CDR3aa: CASSWDRGTDTQYF
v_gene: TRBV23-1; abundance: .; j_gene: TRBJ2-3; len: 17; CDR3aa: CASSTFDRGVGPDTQYF
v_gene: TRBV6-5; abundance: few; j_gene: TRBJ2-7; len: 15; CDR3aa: CASSYSSGSGYEQYF
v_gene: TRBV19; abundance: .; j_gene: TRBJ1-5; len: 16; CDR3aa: CASSTPTRGNNQPQHF
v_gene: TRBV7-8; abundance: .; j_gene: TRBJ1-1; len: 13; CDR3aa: CASSLDRGAEAFF
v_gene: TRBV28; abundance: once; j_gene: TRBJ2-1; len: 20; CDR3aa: CASTTGGRLAFDPSYNEQFF
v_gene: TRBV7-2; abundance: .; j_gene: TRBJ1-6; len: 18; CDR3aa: CASSPDRGYSSYNSPLHF
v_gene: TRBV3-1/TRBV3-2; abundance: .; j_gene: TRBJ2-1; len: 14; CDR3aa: CASSQWQGVNEQFF
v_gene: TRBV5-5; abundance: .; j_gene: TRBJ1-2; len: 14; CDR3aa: CASSLSGLVYGYTF
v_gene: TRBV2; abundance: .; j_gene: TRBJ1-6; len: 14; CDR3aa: CASRRSMVEAPLHF
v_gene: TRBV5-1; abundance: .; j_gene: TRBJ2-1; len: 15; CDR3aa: CASSLAIGGDNEQFF
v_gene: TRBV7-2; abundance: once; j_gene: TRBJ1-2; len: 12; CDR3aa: CASSWGSYGYTF
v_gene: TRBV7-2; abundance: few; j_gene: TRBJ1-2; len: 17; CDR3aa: CASSLRRGQGLYYGYTF
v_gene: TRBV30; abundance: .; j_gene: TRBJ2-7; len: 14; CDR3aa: CAWSTPPSPKEQYF
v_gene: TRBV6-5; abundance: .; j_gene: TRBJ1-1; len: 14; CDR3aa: CASIWDRGRGEAFF